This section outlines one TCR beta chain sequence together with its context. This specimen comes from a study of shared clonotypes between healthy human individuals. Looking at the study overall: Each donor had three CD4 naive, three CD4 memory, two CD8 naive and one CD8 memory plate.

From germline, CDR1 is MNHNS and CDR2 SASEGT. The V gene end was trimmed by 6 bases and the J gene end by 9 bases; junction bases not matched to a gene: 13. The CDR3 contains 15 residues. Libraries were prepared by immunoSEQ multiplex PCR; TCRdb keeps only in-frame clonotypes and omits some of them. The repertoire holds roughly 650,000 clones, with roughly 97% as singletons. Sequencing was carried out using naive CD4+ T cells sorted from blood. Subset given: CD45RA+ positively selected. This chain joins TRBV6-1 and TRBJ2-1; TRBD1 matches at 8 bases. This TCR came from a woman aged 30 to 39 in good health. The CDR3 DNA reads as TGTGCCAGCAGCGTCGGGCAGGGGGCGCTTTTTGAGCAGTTCTTC. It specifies CASSVGQGALFEQFF.